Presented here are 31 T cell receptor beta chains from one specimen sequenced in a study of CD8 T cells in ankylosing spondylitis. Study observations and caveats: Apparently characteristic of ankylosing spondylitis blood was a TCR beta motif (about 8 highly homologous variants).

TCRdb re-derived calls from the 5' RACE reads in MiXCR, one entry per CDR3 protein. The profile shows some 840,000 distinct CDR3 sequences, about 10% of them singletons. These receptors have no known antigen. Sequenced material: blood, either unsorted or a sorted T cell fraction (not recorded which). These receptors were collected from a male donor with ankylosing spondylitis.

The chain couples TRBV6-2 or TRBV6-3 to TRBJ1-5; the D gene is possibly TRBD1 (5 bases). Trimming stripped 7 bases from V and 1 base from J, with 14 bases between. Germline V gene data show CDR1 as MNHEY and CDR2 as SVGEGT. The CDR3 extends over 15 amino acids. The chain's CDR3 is CASTSGHLSNQPQHF. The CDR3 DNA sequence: TGTGCCAGCACCTCAGGACACTTAAGCAATCAGCCCCAGCATTTT.

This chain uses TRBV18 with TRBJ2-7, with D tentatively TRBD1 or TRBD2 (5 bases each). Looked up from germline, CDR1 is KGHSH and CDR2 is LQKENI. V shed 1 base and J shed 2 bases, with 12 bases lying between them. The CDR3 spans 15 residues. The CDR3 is CASSPRQGTTYEQYF. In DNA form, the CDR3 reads TGTGCCAGCTCACCACGACAAGGGACCACCTACGAGCAGTACTTC.

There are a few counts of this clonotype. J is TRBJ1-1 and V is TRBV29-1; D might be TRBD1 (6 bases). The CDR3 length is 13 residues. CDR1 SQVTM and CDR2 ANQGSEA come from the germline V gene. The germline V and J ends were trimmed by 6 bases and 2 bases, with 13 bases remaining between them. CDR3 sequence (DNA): TGCAGCGTCCTCAGGGGTTATAACACTGAAGCTTTCTTT. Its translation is CSVLRGYNTEAFF.

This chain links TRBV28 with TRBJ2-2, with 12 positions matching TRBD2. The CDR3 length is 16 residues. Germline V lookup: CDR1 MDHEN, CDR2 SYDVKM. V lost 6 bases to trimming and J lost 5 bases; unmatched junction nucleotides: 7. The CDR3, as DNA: TGTGCCAGCAGCCGATTCGGGACTAGCGGGACCGGGGAGCTGTTTTTT. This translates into CASSRFGTSGTGELFF.

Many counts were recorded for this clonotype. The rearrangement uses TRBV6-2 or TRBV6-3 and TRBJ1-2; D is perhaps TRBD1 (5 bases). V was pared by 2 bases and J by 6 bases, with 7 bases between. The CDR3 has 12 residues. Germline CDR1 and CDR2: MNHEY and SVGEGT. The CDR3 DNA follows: TGTGCCAGCAGTTACGGGGCCCATGGCTACACCTTC. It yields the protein CASSYGAHGYTF.

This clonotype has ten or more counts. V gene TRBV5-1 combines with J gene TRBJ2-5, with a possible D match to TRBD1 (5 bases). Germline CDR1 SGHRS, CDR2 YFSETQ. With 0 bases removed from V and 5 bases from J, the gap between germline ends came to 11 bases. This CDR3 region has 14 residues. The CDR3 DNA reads TGCGCCAGCAGCTTGGAAGGGGTCGGGGAGACCCAGTACTTC. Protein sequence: CASSLEGVGETQYF. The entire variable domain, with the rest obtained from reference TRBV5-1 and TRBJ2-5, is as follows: KAGVTQTPRYLIKTRGQQVTLSCSPISGHRSVSWYQQTPGQGLQFLFEYFSETQRNKGNFPGRFSGRQFSNSRSEMNVSTLELGDSALYLCASSLEGVGETQYFGPGTRLLVL.

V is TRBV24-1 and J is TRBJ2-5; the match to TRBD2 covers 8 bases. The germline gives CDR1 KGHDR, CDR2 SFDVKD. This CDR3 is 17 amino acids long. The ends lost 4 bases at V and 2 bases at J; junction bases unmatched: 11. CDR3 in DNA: TGTGCCACCAGTGACCCTAAACTAGCGGAGTATCAAGAGACCCAGTACTTC. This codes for CATSDPKLAEYQETQYF.

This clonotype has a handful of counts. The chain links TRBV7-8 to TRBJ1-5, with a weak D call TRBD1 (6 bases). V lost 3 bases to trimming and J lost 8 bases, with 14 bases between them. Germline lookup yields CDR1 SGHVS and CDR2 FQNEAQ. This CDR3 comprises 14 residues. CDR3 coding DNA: TGTGCCAGCAGCTTCTACAGGGAAATTAAGCCCCAGCATTTT. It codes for CASSFYREIKPQHF.

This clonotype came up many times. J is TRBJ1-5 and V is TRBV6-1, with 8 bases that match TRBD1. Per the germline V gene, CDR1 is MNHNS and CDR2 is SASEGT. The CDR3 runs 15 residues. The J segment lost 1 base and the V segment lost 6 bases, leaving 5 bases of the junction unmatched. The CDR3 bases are TGTGCCAGCAGGGCAGGGGGCTGGAGCAATCAGCCCCAGCATTTT. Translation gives CASRAGGWSNQPQHF.

CDR3 residues: CSASQVGVEAFF. CDR3 in DNA: TGCAGTGCTAGTCAAGTGGGGGTTGAAGCTTTCTTT. The chain has TRBV20-1 and TRBJ1-1; D possibly corresponds to TRBD1 (5 bases). The CDR3 runs to 12 residues. CDR1 is DFQATT and CDR2 is SNEGSKA in the germline V gene (reference sequence). The V gene lost 3 bases and the J gene lost 7 bases, with 12 bases spanning the gap.

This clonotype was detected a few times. CDR3 in amino acids: CASSFGTAPRETQYF. CDR3 DNA: TGTGCCAGCAGCTTCGGGACAGCCCCTAGAGAGACCCAGTACTTC. V is TRBV7-6 and J is TRBJ2-5, with 7 positions matching TRBD1. Per germline, CDR1 SGHVS and CDR2 FNYEAQ. The CDR3 is 15 amino acids. V gave up 3 bases and J gave up 4 bases; unmatched junction bases: 8.

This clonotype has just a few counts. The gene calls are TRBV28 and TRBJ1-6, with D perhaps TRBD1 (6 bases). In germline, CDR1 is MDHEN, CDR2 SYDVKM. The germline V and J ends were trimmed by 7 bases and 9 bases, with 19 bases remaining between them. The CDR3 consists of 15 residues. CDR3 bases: TGTGCCAGCACCCCAAACCGGAAGGGGGTTTCACCCCTCCACTTT. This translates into CASTPNRKGVSPLHF.

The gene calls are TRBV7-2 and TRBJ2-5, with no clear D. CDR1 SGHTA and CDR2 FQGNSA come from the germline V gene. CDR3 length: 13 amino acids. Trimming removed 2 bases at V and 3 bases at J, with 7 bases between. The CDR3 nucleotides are TGTGCCAGCAGCTTACACTATGAAGAGACCCAGTACTTC. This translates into CASSLHYEETQYF.

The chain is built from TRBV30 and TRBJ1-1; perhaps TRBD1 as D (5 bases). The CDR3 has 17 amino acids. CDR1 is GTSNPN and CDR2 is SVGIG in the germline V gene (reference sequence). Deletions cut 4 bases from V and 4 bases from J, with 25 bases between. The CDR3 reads CAWISVPGKVRSTEAFF. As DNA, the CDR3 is TGTGCCTGGATAAGTGTACCAGGGAAGGTTCGTAGCACTGAAGCTTTCTTT.

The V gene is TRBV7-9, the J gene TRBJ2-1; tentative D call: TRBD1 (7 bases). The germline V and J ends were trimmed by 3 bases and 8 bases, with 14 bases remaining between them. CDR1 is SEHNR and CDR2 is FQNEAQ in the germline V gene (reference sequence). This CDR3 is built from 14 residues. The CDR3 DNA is TGTGCCAGCAGCTTTAACAGGGGAGGACATGAGCAGTTCTTC. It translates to CASSFNRGGHEQFF.

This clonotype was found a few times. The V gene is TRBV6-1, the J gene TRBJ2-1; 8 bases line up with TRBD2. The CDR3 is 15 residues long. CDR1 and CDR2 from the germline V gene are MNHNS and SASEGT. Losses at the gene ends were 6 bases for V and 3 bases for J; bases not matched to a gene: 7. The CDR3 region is CASRLAGGRYNEQFF. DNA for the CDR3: TGTGCCAGCAGGCTGGCGGGGGGACGCTACAATGAGCAGTTCTTC.

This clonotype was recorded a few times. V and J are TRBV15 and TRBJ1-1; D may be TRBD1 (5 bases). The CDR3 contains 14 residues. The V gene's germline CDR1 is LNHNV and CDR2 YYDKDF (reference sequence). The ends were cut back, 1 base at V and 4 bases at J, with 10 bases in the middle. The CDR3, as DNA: TGTGCCACCAGCAGAGTGCAGGGTACCACTGAAGCTTTCTTT. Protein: CATSRVQGTTEAFF.

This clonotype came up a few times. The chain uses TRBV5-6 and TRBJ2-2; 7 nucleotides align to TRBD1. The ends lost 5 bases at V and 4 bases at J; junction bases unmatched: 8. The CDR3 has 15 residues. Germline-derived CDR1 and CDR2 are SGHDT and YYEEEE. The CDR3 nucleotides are TGTGCCAGCAGGATACAGGGGAGAGGCACCGGGGAGCTGTTTTTT. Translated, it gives CASRIQGRGTGELFF.

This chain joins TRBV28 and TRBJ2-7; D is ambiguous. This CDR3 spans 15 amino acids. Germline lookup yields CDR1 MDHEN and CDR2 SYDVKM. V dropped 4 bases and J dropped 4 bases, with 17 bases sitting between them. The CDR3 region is CASSSWVNTTYEQYF. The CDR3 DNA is TGTGCCAGCAGTTCGTGGGTTAACACGACTTACGAGCAGTACTTC.

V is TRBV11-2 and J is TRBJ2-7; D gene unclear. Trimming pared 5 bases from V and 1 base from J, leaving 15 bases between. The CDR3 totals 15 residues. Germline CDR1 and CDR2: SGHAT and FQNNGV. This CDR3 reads CASSDRTGASYEQYF. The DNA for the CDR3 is TGTGCCAGCAGCGACCGGACGGGTGCTTCCTACGAGCAGTACTTC.

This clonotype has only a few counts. The DNA for the CDR3 is TGCAGTGCCTGGCATTTTGGGACAGGGGAGGATACGCAGTATTTT. It is translated as CSAWHFGTGEDTQYF. This chain joins TRBV20-1 and TRBJ2-3; 10 nucleotides line up with TRBD1. Germline CDR1 DFQATT, CDR2 SNEGSKA (reference sequence). V trimming: 6 bases; J trimming: 6 bases; junction bases outside the gene matches: 12. This CDR3 spans 15 amino acids.

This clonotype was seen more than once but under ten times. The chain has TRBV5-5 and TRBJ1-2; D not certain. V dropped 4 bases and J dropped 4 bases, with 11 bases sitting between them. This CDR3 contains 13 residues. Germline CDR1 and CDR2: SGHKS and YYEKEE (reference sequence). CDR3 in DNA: TGTGCCAGCAGCATGCGGGGAGGCTATGGCTACACCTTC. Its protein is CASSMRGGYGYTF.

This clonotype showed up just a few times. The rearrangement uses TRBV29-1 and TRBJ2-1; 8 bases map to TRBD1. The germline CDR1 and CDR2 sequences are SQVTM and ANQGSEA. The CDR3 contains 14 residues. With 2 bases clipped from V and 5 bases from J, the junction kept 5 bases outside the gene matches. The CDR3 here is CSVESDRANNEQFF. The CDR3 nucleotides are TGCAGCGTTGAATCGGACAGGGCAAACAATGAGCAGTTCTTC.

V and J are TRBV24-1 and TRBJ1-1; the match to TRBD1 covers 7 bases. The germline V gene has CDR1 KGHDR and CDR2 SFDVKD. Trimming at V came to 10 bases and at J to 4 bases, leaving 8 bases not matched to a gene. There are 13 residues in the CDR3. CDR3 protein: CATARGGGTEAFF. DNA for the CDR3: TGTGCCACAGCCAGGGGGGGAGGCACTGAAGCTTTCTTT.

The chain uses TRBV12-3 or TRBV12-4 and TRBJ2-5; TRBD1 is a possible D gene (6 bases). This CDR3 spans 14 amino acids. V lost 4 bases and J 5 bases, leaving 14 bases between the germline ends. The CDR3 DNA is TGTGCCAGCAGTTCCGACAGGCGCCGGGAGACCCAGTACTTC. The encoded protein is CASSSDRRRETQYF.

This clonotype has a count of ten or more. The CDR3 nucleotides are TGTGCCAGCAGTCCCGGACAGGGGGGAAAACTGTTTTTT. It encodes CASSPGQGGKLFF. The rearrangement uses TRBV12-3 or TRBV12-4 and TRBJ1-4, with 10 bases matching TRBD1. This CDR3 has 13 amino acids. The J segment lost 10 bases and the V segment lost 5 bases, leaving 4 bases of the junction unmatched.

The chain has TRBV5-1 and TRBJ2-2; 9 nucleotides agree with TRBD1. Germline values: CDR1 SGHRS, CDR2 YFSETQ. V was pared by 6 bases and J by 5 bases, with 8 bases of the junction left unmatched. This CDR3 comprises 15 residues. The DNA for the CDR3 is TGCGCCAGCATCCCGGGACAGGGTGATACCGGGGAGCTGTTTTTT. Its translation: CASIPGQGDTGELFF.

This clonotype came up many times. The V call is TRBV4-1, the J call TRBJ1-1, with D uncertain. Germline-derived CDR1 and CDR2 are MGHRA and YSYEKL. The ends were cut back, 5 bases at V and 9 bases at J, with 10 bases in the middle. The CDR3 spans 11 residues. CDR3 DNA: TGCGCCAGCAGCTTTCAGGATCAAGCTTTCTTT. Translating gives CASSFQDQAFF.

In DNA form, the CDR3 reads TGCAGTGCGAGCACCGGGAGGGCATACGAGCAGTACTTC. Protein sequence: CSASTGRAYEQYF. V gene TRBV20-1 combines with J gene TRBJ2-7, with 8 bases matching TRBD2. The CDR3 loop spans 13 amino acids. Germline CDR1 reads DFQATT; CDR2 reads SNEGSKA (reference sequence). After removal of 6 bases from V and 4 bases from J, the junction contained 8 bases not matched to a gene.

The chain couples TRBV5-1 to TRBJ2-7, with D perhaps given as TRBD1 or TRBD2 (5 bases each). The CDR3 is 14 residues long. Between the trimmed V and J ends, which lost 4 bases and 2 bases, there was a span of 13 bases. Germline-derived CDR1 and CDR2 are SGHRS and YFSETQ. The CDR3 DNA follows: TGCGCCAGCAGCCCGGGGCCCCCAACCTACGAGCAGTACTTC. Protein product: CASSPGPPTYEQYF.

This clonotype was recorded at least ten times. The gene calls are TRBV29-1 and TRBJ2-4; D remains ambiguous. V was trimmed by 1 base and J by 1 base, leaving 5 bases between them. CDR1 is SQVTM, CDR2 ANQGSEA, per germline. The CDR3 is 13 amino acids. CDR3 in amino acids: CSVEGRAKNIQYF. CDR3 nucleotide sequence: TGCAGCGTTGAAGGCCGGGCCAAAAACATTCAGTACTTC.